Below, 18 T cell receptor beta chains from the same sample are listed, as sequenced in a study of blood T cell repertoires in COVID-19. TCRdb's copy holds only in-frame clones and misses some; the assay was immunoSEQ multiplex PCR. The sample carries approximately 220,000 clones, roughly nine tenths recorded once. Input material: PBMCs or T cells enriched from blood (not recorded which). The receptors were gathered from a woman younger than 45 with acute COVID-19.

This chain connects TRBV7-6 to TRBJ2-7; a possible D gene is TRBD1 (6 bases). This CDR3 contains 13 residues. Germline CDR1 SGHVS, CDR2 FNYEAQ. Trimming shortened V by 0 bases and J by 7 bases, and 10 bases separated the two germline ends. DNA for the CDR3: TGTGCCAGCAGCTTAGCGACAGGTGGAGAGCAGTACTTC. This gives the protein CASSLATGGEQYF. The whole variable domain, remainder taken from reference TRBV7-6 and TRBJ2-7, is GAGVSQSPRYKVTKRGQDVALRCDPISGHVSLYWYRQALGQGPEFLTYFNYEAQQDKSGLPNDRFSAERPEGSISTLTIQRTEQRDSAMYRCASSLATGGEQYFGPGTRLTVT.

This chain uses TRBV24-1 with TRBJ1-2; possibly TRBD1 for D (5 bases). Deletions cut 7 bases from V and 6 bases from J, with 17 bases between. The CDR3 covers 14 residues. CDR1 is KGHDR, CDR2 SFDVKD, per germline. The CDR3 coding sequence is TGTGCCACCAGCGCTCCAGGGAACACGGATGGCTACACCTTC. This gives the protein CATSAPGNTDGYTF.

CDR3 DNA sequence: TGTGCCAGCAGCGTCTACCCGACTAGCGGCCCCACAGATACGCAGTATTTT. Translation: CASSVYPTSGPTDTQYF. The rearrangement links TRBV9 to TRBJ2-3; the match to TRBD2 covers 9 bases. V was pared by 2 bases and J by 2 bases, with 9 bases of the junction left unmatched. The CDR3 consists of 17 residues. The germline CDR1 and CDR2 sequences are SGDLS and YYNGEE.

In its sample, this clone was seen many times. CDR3 residues: CASSRGSSEAFF. The CDR3 DNA reads TGCGCCAGCAGCAGGGGGTCCTCTGAAGCTTTCTTT. V and J are TRBV10-1 and TRBJ1-1; 7 bases line up with TRBD1. Losses at the gene ends were 6 bases for V and 6 bases for J; bases not matched to a gene: 4. Germline-derived CDR1 and CDR2 are WNHNN and SYGVQD (reference sequence). The CDR3 is made up of 12 amino acids.

V is TRBV5-1 and J is TRBJ2-7; possibly TRBD2 for D (6 bases). The V and J ends lost 4 bases and 4 bases respectively, with 15 bases between them. This CDR3 contains 14 residues. Germline values: CDR1 SGHRS, CDR2 YFSETQ. The CDR3 region is CASSAWEERYEQYF. The CDR3 nucleotides are TGCGCCAGCAGCGCCTGGGAGGAAAGGTACGAGCAGTACTTC. Based on the CDR3 plus reference TRBV5-1 and TRBJ2-7, the full variable domain is KAGVTQTPRYLIKTRGQQVTLSCSPISGHRSVSWYQQTPGQGLQFLFEYFSETQRNKGNFPGRFSGRQFSNSRSEMNVSTLELGDSALYLCASSAWEERYEQYFGPGTRLTVT.

V is TRBV3-1 (or the pseudogene TRBV3-2) and J is TRBJ1-5; TRBD1 matches at 9 bases. CDR1 is LGHDT, CDR2 YNNKEL, per germline (reference sequence). V gave up 4 bases and J gave up 5 bases; unmatched junction bases: 6. The CDR3 is 15 residues long. The CDR3 protein is CASSPGTGFHQPQHF. CDR3 in DNA: TGTGCCAGCAGCCCAGGGACAGGGTTTCATCAGCCCCAGCATTTT.

This chain uses TRBV19 with TRBJ2-1; TRBD2 might be the D (6 bases). The CDR3 loop spans 16 amino acids. Between the trimmed V and J ends, which lost 4 bases and 0 bases, there was a span of 13 bases. CDR1 and CDR2 (germline): LNHDA, SQIVND (reference sequence). This CDR3 reads CASSTGRDFSYNEQFF. In DNA form, the CDR3 reads TGTGCCAGTAGTACCGGCCGGGACTTCTCCTACAATGAGCAGTTCTTC. The variable domain in full, with the rest retrieved from reference TRBV19 and TRBJ2-1, is DGGITQSPKYLFRKEGQNVTLSCEQNLNHDAMYWYRQDPGQGLRLIYYSQIVNDFQKGDIAEGYSVSREKKESFPLTVTSAQKNPTAFYLCASSTGRDFSYNEQFFGPGTRLTVL.

Written as DNA, the CDR3 is TGTGCCACCAGTGGTGGGCATCGGGAGCTGTTTTTT. It specifies CATSGGHRELFF. The chain joins TRBV24-1 to TRBJ2-2, with D hard to call. This CDR3 has 12 amino acids. Germline V gene data show CDR1 as KGHDR and CDR2 as SFDVKD. Trimming took 5 bases from V and 9 from J, leaving 9 bases between them.

The genes are TRBV3-1 (or the pseudogene TRBV3-2) and TRBJ2-7; D possibly corresponds to TRBD1 (5 bases). Looked up from germline, CDR1 is LGHDT and CDR2 is YNNKEL (reference sequence). The V end was cut by 4 bases, the J end by 4 bases, with 14 bases between. The CDR3 covers 14 residues. The CDR3 is CASSRGRASYEQYF. The CDR3, as DNA: TGTGCCAGCAGCCGGGGCAGGGCGTCTTACGAGCAGTACTTC.

The chain couples TRBV7-9 to TRBJ1-1; 8 nucleotides align to TRBD1. This CDR3 is 15 amino acids long. Germline values: CDR1 SEHNR, CDR2 FQNEAQ (reference sequence). V dropped 1 base and J dropped 1; count of bases not matched to a gene: 2. CDR3 region: CASSLGTGKNTEAFF. DNA of the CDR3: TGTGCCAGCAGCTTAGGGACAGGGAAGAACACTGAAGCTTTCTTT.

This rearrangement joins TRBV5-6 to TRBJ2-7, with TRBD1 matching over 8 bases. The CDR3 is 16 residues long. Germline trimming cut 2 bases from V and 3 bases from J; bases unmatched to any gene: 10. CDR1 SGHDT and CDR2 YYEEEE come from the germline V gene. The CDR3 reads CASSFRGTGDGYEQYF. DNA of the CDR3: TGTGCCAGCAGCTTTCGAGGGACAGGCGATGGCTACGAGCAGTACTTC.

The rearrangement links TRBV20-1 to TRBJ2-1; TRBD1 is a possible D gene (5 bases). CDR1 is DFQATT and CDR2 is SNEGSKA in the germline V gene (reference sequence). The CDR3 has 11 amino acids. Between the trimmed V and J ends, which lost 3 bases and 8 bases, there was a span of 8 bases. This chain's CDR3 is CSASRVHEQFF. The DNA for the CDR3 is TGCAGTGCTAGCAGGGTGCATGAGCAGTTCTTC.

This chain joins TRBV27 and TRBJ1-2; D remains unclear. V shed 0 bases and J shed 8 bases, with 13 bases lying between them. The CDR3 length is 14 residues. The germline V gene encodes CDR1 MNHEY and CDR2 SMNVEV (reference sequence). CDR3 nucleotide sequence: TGTGCCAGCAGTTTATCGTCCGGGATCAACGGCTACACCTTC. Translating gives CASSLSSGINGYTF.

V usage is TRBV9 and J usage is TRBJ2-7; tentatively, D is TRBD2 (7 bases). Germline lookup yields CDR1 SGDLS and CDR2 YYNGEE. The CDR3 has 13 residues. Trimming pared 0 bases from V and 5 bases from J, leaving 9 bases between. CDR3 protein: CASSVGGGDEQYF. The CDR3 nucleotides read TGTGCCAGCAGCGTAGGGGGGGGCGACGAGCAGTACTTC. Filled out from reference TRBV9 and TRBJ2-7, the complete variable domain reads DSGVTQTPKHLITATGQRVTLRCSPRSGDLSVYWYQQSLDQGLQFLIQYYNGEERAKGNILERFSAQQFPDLHSELNLSSLELGDSALYFCASSVGGGDEQYFGPGTRLTVT.

The V gene is TRBV28, the J gene TRBJ1-1; D is unclear. Germline V gene lookup returns CDR1 MDHEN and CDR2 SYDVKM. V gave up 5 bases and J gave up 4 bases, with 11 bases separating them. The CDR3 totals 13 residues. The CDR3 DNA reads TGTGCCAGCAGTGCGTATCACTCCACTGAAGCTTTCTTT. This codes for CASSAYHSTEAFF.

The chain uses TRBV7-2 and TRBJ1-3, with 7 nucleotides matching TRBD1. The CDR3 sequence is 14 residues long. V shed 1 base, J shed 8 bases, and the junction held 5 bases outside the gene matches. From germline, CDR1 is SGHTA and CDR2 FQGNSA. The DNA for the CDR3 is TGTGCCAGCAGCTTAGTCCCCAGGGGGTACACCATATATTTT. As protein: CASSLVPRGYTIYF.

J is TRBJ1-2 and V is TRBV7-2; D is possibly TRBD1 (6 bases). The CDR3 covers 15 residues. Trimming removed 5 bases at V and 5 bases at J, with 18 bases between. The germline V gene encodes CDR1 SGHTA and CDR2 FQGNSA. The CDR3 DNA sequence: TGTGCCAGCAGCGGGCAGGCTACAGGGAAGTATGGCTACACCTTC. Residues: CASSGQATGKYGYTF.

V and J are TRBV7-9 and TRBJ1-1; TRBD1 agrees at 10 bases. The trim removed 5 bases at V and 7 bases at J, leaving 7 bases unmatched. CDR1 is SEHNR and CDR2 is FQNEAQ in the germline V gene (reference sequence). The CDR3 runs to 14 residues. The CDR3 DNA reads TGTGCCAGCAGCAACCGACAGGGGGCCGGTGAAGCTTTCTTT. Its translation is CASSNRQGAGEAFF.